This passage covers 30 T cell receptor beta chains from one sample sequenced in a study of blood T cell repertoires in COVID-19. Here immunoSEQ multiplex PCR was the method, and the copy in TCRdb shows in-frame clones only, minus some. This repertoire shows approximately 130,000 clones, about 86% found once; its top ten account for roughly 5.5%. Sequenced input: peripheral blood. The receptors here all came from a man older than 75 with active or convalescent COVID-19.

The V call is TRBV11-2, the J call TRBJ2-3; 15 bases fit TRBD2. CDR1 and CDR2 (germline): SGHAT, FQNNGV. This CDR3 spans 17 amino acids. The J segment lost 5 bases and the V segment lost 5 bases, leaving 8 bases of the junction unmatched. The CDR3 coding sequence is TGTGCCAGCAGCCTCGGACTAGCGGGGGGGTTAGGAGATACGCAGTATTTT. It specifies CASSLGLAGGLGDTQYF.

V and J are TRBV11-1 and TRBJ2-2; 8 bases align to TRBD2. CDR1 and CDR2 from the germline V gene are SGHAT and FQDESV (reference sequence). Losses at the gene ends were 5 bases for V and 6 bases for J; bases not matched to a gene: 8. The CDR3 consists of 15 residues. CDR3 nucleotides: TGTGCCAGCAGCCCCAACGCGGGGGGCGCCGGGGAGCTGTTTTTT. As protein: CASSPNAGGAGELFF.

V usage is TRBV9 and J usage is TRBJ1-2; D is undetermined. The CDR3 loop spans 15 amino acids. Germline V gives CDR1 SGDLS, CDR2 YYNGEE. Trimming left V 0 bases short and J 2 bases short, with 11 bases between. The CDR3 DNA sequence: TGTGCCAGCAGCGTAGCCGCAGTTGTAAACTATGGCTACACCTTC. Residues: CASSVAAVVNYGYTF.

The rearrangement joins TRBV5-1 to TRBJ2-5; 7 bases are shared with TRBD1. The CDR3 is 14 amino acids. Unmatched junction bases numbered 4, after V lost 0 bases and J lost 5 bases. Germline CDR1 reads SGHRS; CDR2 reads YFSETQ. DNA of the CDR3: TGCGCCAGCAGCTTGGAGGGGGCAGACGAGACCCAGTACTTC. Amino acid sequence: CASSLEGADETQYF.

The chain carries TRBV9 and TRBJ1-2; weak D call: TRBD1 (6 bases). This CDR3 has 13 amino acids. CDR1 SGDLS and CDR2 YYNGEE come from the germline V gene. Trimming took 0 bases from V and 6 from J, leaving 9 bases between them. This chain's CDR3 is CASSVEGQNGYTF. As DNA, the CDR3 is TGTGCCAGCAGCGTAGAAGGACAGAATGGCTACACCTTC.

The CDR3 nucleotides read TGCGCCAGCAGCCTTACCCCGTGGGGAGTTCACACTGAAGCTTTCTTT. It yields the protein CASSLTPWGVHTEAFF. V is TRBV4-1 and J is TRBJ1-1; D uncertain. The V end lost 4 bases, the J end lost 3 bases, and 18 bases lay between the germline ends. CDR3 length equals 16 residues. Germline-derived CDR1 and CDR2 are MGHRA and YSYEKL.

The chain carries TRBV4-2 and TRBJ1-2; D gene unclear. Trimming pared 3 bases from V and 4 bases from J, leaving 18 bases between. The CDR3 consists of 16 residues. Germline CDR1 is LGHNA and CDR2 is YNFKEQ. CDR3 bases: TGTGCCAGCAGCCAGCGGACGGGAGCCGGGTCCTATGGCTACACCTTC. Translated: CASSQRTGAGSYGYTF.

The genes are TRBV18 and TRBJ2-3, with D possibly matching TRBD2 (5 bases). V shed 5 bases and J shed 5 bases, with 8 bases lying between them. The germline CDR1 and CDR2 sequences are KGHSH and LQKENI. The CDR3 has 12 amino acids. The CDR3, as DNA: TGTGCCAGCTCAACCCGGGGAGATACGCAGTATTTT. It specifies CASSTRGDTQYF.

The chain recombines TRBV24-1 with TRBJ1-2; 9 nucleotides line up with TRBD1. The J segment lost 8 bases and the V segment lost 3 bases, leaving 9 bases of the junction unmatched. Germline CDR1 reads KGHDR; CDR2 reads SFDVKD. The CDR3 is made up of 15 amino acids. The chain's CDR3 is CATSDPSGQGGGYTF. The CDR3 DNA sequence: TGTGCCACCAGTGATCCATCGGGACAGGGAGGCGGCTACACCTTC.

The J gene is TRBJ2-1, the V gene TRBV3-1 (or the pseudogene TRBV3-2); TRBD2 aligns across 9 bases. This CDR3 comprises 15 residues. The germline CDR1 and CDR2 sequences are LGHDT and YNNKEL (reference sequence). V lost 1 base to trimming and J lost 3 bases; unmatched junction nucleotides: 1. As DNA, the CDR3 is TGTGCCAGCAGCCAAGGAGCGGGGGGCTACAATGAGCAGTTCTTC. It translates to CASSQGAGGYNEQFF.

The chain links TRBV7-9 to TRBJ1-6, with D possibly being TRBD1 (5 bases). The CDR3 is made up of 16 amino acids. V lost 2 bases and J lost 4, with 12 bases in between. CDR1 SEHNR and CDR2 FQNEAQ come from the germline V gene (reference sequence). The CDR3 nucleotides are TGTGCCAGCAGCTTAATGGGGCTCGGATATAATTCACCCCTCCACTTT. This encodes CASSLMGLGYNSPLHF.

The genes are TRBV5-4 and TRBJ1-4; 9 nucleotides line up with TRBD1. V lost 0 bases, J lost 6 bases, and 9 bases stayed unmatched. CDR1 SGHNT and CDR2 YYREEE come from the germline V gene (reference sequence). The CDR3 is 17 residues long. This chain's CDR3 is CASSLGEPGQGYEKLFF. DNA of the CDR3: TGTGCCAGCAGCTTGGGCGAACCGGGACAGGGTTATGAAAAACTGTTTTTT.

V and J are TRBV30 and TRBJ1-5, with a weak D call TRBD1 (5 bases). V lost 1 base and J lost 1, with 5 bases in between. Germline V gene sequence: CDR1 GTSNPN, CDR2 SVGIG (reference sequence). This CDR3 contains 13 residues. CDR3 bases: TGTGCCTGGAGTGGACAGAGCAATCAGCCCCAGCATTTT. It encodes CAWSGQSNQPQHF.

CDR3 DNA sequence: TGTGCCAGCAGCCCCGGGGGGACTTGGCAAGAGACCCAGTACTTC. This sequence encodes CASSPGGTWQETQYF. This chain joins TRBV7-3 and TRBJ2-5; 7 bases are a match to TRBD2. The length of the CDR3 is 15 residues. V lost 5 bases to trimming and J lost 2 bases; unmatched junction nucleotides: 8. CDR1 is SGHTA and CDR2 is FQGTGA in the germline V gene.

This clone was seen only once. This chain joins TRBV5-1 and TRBJ1-2; 7 bases are shared with TRBD1. Per the germline V gene, CDR1 is SGHRS and CDR2 is YFSETQ. V shed 0 bases, J shed 2 bases, and the junction held 7 bases outside the gene matches. The CDR3 has 16 amino acids. In DNA, the CDR3 is TGCGCCAGCAGCTTGGGGGCCGACAGGGTAAACTATGGCTACACCTTC. Translating it yields CASSLGADRVNYGYTF.

The chain employs TRBV3-1 (or the pseudogene TRBV3-2) and TRBJ1-2; D uncertain. The germline V and J ends were trimmed by 0 bases and 3 bases, with 5 bases remaining between them. Germline CDR1 LGHDT, CDR2 YNNKEL (reference sequence). The CDR3 has 13 residues. The CDR3 bases are TGTGCCAGCAGCCAAGAGGCCTACTATGGCTACACCTTC. Encoded protein: CASSQEAYYGYTF.

This clone appeared once. This rearrangement joins TRBV7-6 to TRBJ1-3; D may be TRBD1 (5 bases). The germline V gene has CDR1 SGHVS and CDR2 FNYEAQ. This CDR3 is 15 amino acids long. Trimming removed 6 bases from V and 1 base from J, with 13 bases in between. CDR3 loop: CASRPDGTSGNTIYF. The CDR3 DNA is TGTGCCAGCAGACCCGACGGGACTTCTGGAAACACCATATATTTT.

CDR3 nucleotide sequence: TGTGCCAGCAGCTTAGTAGCGGGGGGCAACATTCAGTACTTC. This gives the protein CASSLVAGGNIQYF. This sequence joins TRBV7-2 and TRBJ2-4, with TRBD2 identical over 10 bases. V lost 1 base to trimming and J lost 7 bases; unmatched junction nucleotides: 1. This CDR3 region has 14 residues. Germline-derived CDR1 and CDR2 are SGHTA and FQGNSA.

The chain joins TRBV13 to TRBJ1-2; D remains ambiguous. V lost 2 bases and J lost 4, with 14 bases in between. Germline CDR1 is PRHDT and CDR2 is FYEKMQ (reference sequence). The CDR3 spans 15 residues. The DNA of the CDR3 is TGTGCCAGCAGCTTACCCCCCGACGGGGTCTATGGCTACACCTTC. Its translation: CASSLPPDGVYGYTF.

Details on this clone: Other DNA sequences in the same sample also yield this CDR3. The chain employs TRBV19 and TRBJ2-2; 7 bases map to TRBD1. There are 16 residues in the CDR3. The trim removed 2 bases at V and 0 bases at J, leaving 3 bases unmatched. The germline V gene encodes CDR1 LNHDA and CDR2 SQIVND (reference sequence). CDR3 DNA: TGTGCCAGTAGTATATGGCAGGGGGCGAACACCGGGGAGCTGTTTTTT. Its translation is CASSIWQGANTGELFF.

The chain combines TRBV7-3 with TRBJ2-6; 9 positions match TRBD1. The trim removed 4 bases at V and 5 bases at J, leaving 3 bases unmatched. The germline V gene encodes CDR1 SGHTA and CDR2 FQGTGA. The CDR3 has 15 amino acids. DNA of the CDR3: TGTGCCAGCAGCTCTACAGGGGGCTGGGCCAACGTCCTGACTTTC. Amino acid sequence: CASSSTGGWANVLTF.

The J gene is TRBJ1-1, the V gene TRBV9; 8 bases are a match to TRBD1. The CDR3 sequence is 14 residues long. V was pared by 3 bases and J by 2 bases, with 3 bases of the junction left unmatched. Germline CDR1 reads SGDLS; CDR2 reads YYNGEE. CDR3 bases: TGTGCCAGCAGCGCCAGGGGGCTAAACACTGAAGCTTTCTTT. Amino acid sequence: CASSARGLNTEAFF.

The chain has TRBV12-2 and TRBJ2-2; the table assigns TRBD2, which was not confirmed against the DNA. TRBV12-2 is classified as a pseudogene. The CDR3 is made up of 18 amino acids. CDR3 bases: TGTGCAAGTCGCTTAGGACTAGCGGGGACTTGGAACACCGGGGAGCTGTTTTTT. Translating gives CASRLGLAGTWNTGELFF.

V and J are TRBV3-1 (or the pseudogene TRBV3-2) and TRBJ2-1; 11 bases line up with TRBD2. After removal of 4 bases from V and 4 bases from J, the junction contained 6 bases not matched to a gene. The V gene's germline CDR1 is LGHDT and CDR2 YNNKEL (reference sequence). This CDR3 has 16 residues. The CDR3 DNA follows: TGTGCCAGCAGCCCGATTAGCGGGGGGGCTTACAATGAGCAGTTCTTC. Protein: CASSPISGGAYNEQFF.

The genes are TRBV19 and TRBJ2-3; 14 bases are shared with TRBD2. V dropped 4 bases and J dropped 6; count of bases not matched to a gene: 12. CDR1 and CDR2 (germline): LNHDA, SQIVND (reference sequence). This CDR3 is built from 18 residues. The chain's CDR3 is CASSTAPPGLAGVDTQYF. The CDR3 nucleotides read TGTGCCAGTAGTACAGCACCTCCGGGACTAGCGGGGGTGGATACGCAGTATTTT.

The chain has TRBV6-6 and TRBJ1-1; 8 bases agree with TRBD1. Germline-derived CDR1 and CDR2 are MNHNY and SVGAGI (reference sequence). This CDR3 has 16 residues. V dropped 4 bases and J dropped 0; count of bases not matched to a gene: 7. The CDR3 loop reads CASSSDRTGMNTEAFF. DNA for the CDR3: TGTGCCAGCAGTTCCGATCGGACAGGGATGAACACTGAAGCTTTCTTT.

A note on this clone: The sample contains more than one DNA sequence encoding this CDR3. The chain recombines TRBV5-1 with TRBJ2-2; 7 bases map to TRBD1. The CDR3 totals 15 residues. In germline, CDR1 is SGHRS, CDR2 YFSETQ. Trimming removed 4 bases from V and 0 bases from J; junction bases left unmatched: 3. CDR3 region: CASSPGTANTGELFF. The CDR3 DNA follows: TGCGCCAGCAGCCCAGGGACAGCGAACACCGGGGAGCTGTTTTTT.

The chain is built from TRBV7-6 and TRBJ1-5; a weak D match, TRBD1 (5 bases). The CDR3 totals 15 residues. CDR1 is SGHVS, CDR2 FNYEAQ, per germline. Trimming cost V 0 bases and J 0 bases, with 6 bases left between them. The CDR3 nucleotides read TGTGCCAGCAGCTTAGCCAGGGATAGCAATCAGCCCCAGCATTTT. As protein: CASSLARDSNQPQHF.

The V call is TRBV2, the J call TRBJ1-2; possibly TRBD1 for D (5 bases). Germline CDR1 SNHLY, CDR2 FYNNEI. The CDR3 contains 11 residues. Between the trimmed V and J ends, which lost 1 base and 10 bases, there was a span of 7 bases. The CDR3 nucleotides are TGTGCCAGCAGTGAAGTCAGGGTCTACACCTTC. This sequence encodes CASSEVRVYTF.

The chain employs TRBV6-1 and TRBJ1-5; D not resolved. Germline V gene sequence: CDR1 MNHNS, CDR2 SASEGT. V lost 3 bases and J 0 bases, leaving 3 bases between the germline ends. There are 13 residues in the CDR3. CDR3: CASSDYSNQPQHF. DNA for the CDR3: TGTGCCAGCAGTGATTATAGCAATCAGCCCCAGCATTTT.